This T cell receptor (beta chain) was observed in a study of radiation and T cells in renal cell carcinoma. About the research overall: Nephrectomy followed 15 Gy stereotactic body radiation by 4 weeks. Study results and limitations: No pretreatment tumor biopsies were available for baseline clonotypes. Top tumor clonotypes rose in blood 2 weeks post-radiation, then contracted.

The time point denotes: baseline pretreatment blood. The treatment was: 15 Gy SBRT to primary tumor, nephrectomy 4 weeks later. Radiation-treated patients gave blood at baseline, week 2 and week 4. This CDR3 has 14 residues. Per the germline V gene, CDR1 is SNHLY and CDR2 is FYNNEI. V shed 5 bases and J shed 0 bases, with 11 bases lying between them. Only in-frame clones appear in the TCRdb table, and some are missing; sequencing was by immunoSEQ multiplex PCR. The data hold 90,000 to 100,000 clones, with approximately 86% observed a single time. Regarding this clone: Its antigen is not identified.

Here the sequenced sample was blood, taken from a patient whose treatment included radiotherapy and nephrectomy. The TCR comes from a man in his fifties with renal cell carcinoma. The genes are TRBV2 and TRBJ2-7, with D possibly being TRBD2 (5 bases). CDR3 residues: CASSMVGSSYEQYF. The CDR3 nucleotides read TGTGCCAGCAGTATGGTAGGGAGCTCCTACGAGCAGTACTTC.